This TCR beta chain is from a study of STAT5B mutations in CD4+ large granular lymphocyte leukemia. Study-level findings and limits: Top patient clones used TRBV06 genes more often: 8/27 versus 2/35 in controls. CD4-sorted patient repertoires seemed more clonal than healthy CD4+ repertoires. Over 20% of private leukemic clonotypes occurred rarely in other patients' non-leukemic repertoires.

Comment on this clone: No antigen is known for it.

From germline, CDR1 is SQVTM and CDR2 ANQGSEA. This CDR3 comprises 12 residues. V was trimmed by 4 bases and J by 4 bases, leaving 11 bases between them. Only in-frame clones appear in the TCRdb table, and some are missing; sequencing was by immunoSEQ multiplex PCR. The top ten clones hold around 0.57% of a sample with 35,000 to 40,000 clones, around 80% of them seen once. The gene calls are TRBV29-1 and TRBJ2-7, with TRBD1 as a possible D gene (5 bases). Sequencing was performed on CD4+ T cells from blood buffy coats. The sequence came from a human donor in good health. The CDR3 loop is CSVGDRGYEQYF. Written as DNA, the CDR3 is TGCAGCGTTGGTGACAGAGGTTACGAGCAGTACTTC.